Presented here are 22 T cell receptor beta chains from one specimen sequenced in a study of T cell repertoires in cytomegalovirus infection. Antigen specificity for these receptors is unknown. From the reads, TCRdb called clonotypes with MiXCR, one entry per CDR3 protein. The repertoire includes about 470,000 distinct CDR3 sequences, roughly 43% of them detected once, and 35% to 50% sits in the top ten. The sequences come from cultured PBMCs, collected from culture after CMV antigen stimulation. The receptors were gathered from a human donor in good health (CMV status not recorded). Some clones in this sample may be carry-over from other donors' samples.

V is TRBV12-3 or TRBV12-4 and J is TRBJ1-2, with TRBD1 matching over 10 bases. V was clipped by 3 bases and J by 6 bases; unmatched bases: 4. CDR3 size: 14 residues. This CDR3 is CASSLIGTGDGYTF. In DNA form, the CDR3 reads TGTGCCAGCAGTTTGATAGGGACAGGGGATGGCTACACCTTC.

This clonotype appeared a few times. This chain uses TRBV20-1 with TRBJ1-2; 7 bases line up with TRBD1. The CDR3 contains 13 residues. The V gene's germline CDR1 is DFQATT and CDR2 SNEGSKA (reference sequence). Trimming at V came to 4 bases and at J to 3 bases, leaving 5 bases not matched to a gene. The CDR3 coding sequence is TGCAGTGCTACCCCAGGGGGGGACTATGGCTACACCTTC. Translated, it gives CSATPGGDYGYTF.

The rearrangement joins TRBV7-2 to TRBJ1-2; D uncertain. The germline V gene encodes CDR1 SGHTA and CDR2 FQGNSA. This CDR3 has 13 residues. V dropped 3 bases and J dropped 2 bases, with 7 bases sitting between them. The CDR3 nucleotides read TGTGCCAGCAGCTTTCGGCAGAACTATGGCTACACCTTC. Translated: CASSFRQNYGYTF.

The table lists this clonotype with a few counts. The V gene is TRBV3-1, the J gene TRBJ2-6; D call uncertain. V was cut by 5 bases and J by 4 bases, with 9 bases left in between. CDR3 length: 14 residues. The germline gives CDR1 LGHDT, CDR2 YNNKEL (reference sequence). CDR3 in DNA: TGTGCCAGCAGCTCTCGGTGGGGGGCCAACGTCCTGACTTTC. Residues: CASSSRWGANVLTF. Drawing the rest from reference TRBV3-1 and TRBJ2-6, the complete variable domain is DTAVSQTPKYLVTQMGNDKSIKCEQNLGHDTMYWYKQDSKKFLKIMFSYNNKELIINETVPNRFSPKSPDKAHLNLHINSLELGDSAVYFCASSSRWGANVLTFGAGSRLTVL.

The chain recombines TRBV4-2 with TRBJ2-5; tentatively, D is TRBD2 (6 bases). Germline V gives CDR1 LGHNA, CDR2 YNFKEQ. With 0 bases removed from V and 9 bases from J, the gap between germline ends came to 14 bases. CDR3 length: 14 residues. In DNA form, the CDR3 reads TGTGCCAGCAGCCAAGAGGGGGGACGGCTGGCCCAGTACTTC. Amino acids: CASSQEGGRLAQYF.

This chain connects TRBV6-2 or TRBV6-3 to TRBJ2-5; no definite D call. V shed 5 bases and J shed 7 bases, with 17 bases lying between them. Germline lookup yields CDR1 MNHEY and CDR2 SVGEGT. This CDR3 contains 14 residues. CDR3 DNA sequence: TGTGCCAGCAGTGCCGACGGTGGGGTGGGGACCCAGTACTTC. Its protein is CASSADGGVGTQYF.

The CDR3 sequence: CSARESGGVTDTQYF. The CDR3 DNA reads TGCAGTGCTAGAGAGAGCGGGGGAGTCACAGATACGCAGTATTTT. The rearrangement uses TRBV20-1 and TRBJ2-3, with 8 bases identical to TRBD2. V gave up 0 bases and J gave up 2 bases; unmatched junction bases: 4. Germline CDR1 DFQATT, CDR2 SNEGSKA (reference sequence). This CDR3 region has 15 residues.

The chain joins TRBV7-6 to TRBJ2-7; 7 bases align to TRBD1. Germline V gene sequence: CDR1 SGHVS, CDR2 FNYEAQ. This CDR3 spans 15 amino acids. With V trimmed by 7 bases and J by 2 bases, 11 bases remained unmatched. CDR3 bases: TGTGCCAGCAACCAGATAGGGACAGAACCCTACGAGCAGTACTTC. Translating gives CASNQIGTEPYEQYF.

The chain recombines TRBV20-1 with TRBJ1-3; D remains ambiguous. Trimming removed 5 bases from V and 3 bases from J, with 11 bases in between. This CDR3 region has 13 residues. Germline V CDR1 and CDR2: DFQATT, SNEGSKA (reference sequence). This CDR3 reads CSAVLSRGNTIYF. Written as DNA, the CDR3 is TGCAGTGCTGTCCTATCCCGTGGAAACACCATATATTTT.

The rearrangement links TRBV11-2 to TRBJ1-6; D remains unclear. This CDR3 comprises 11 residues. Trimming took 3 bases from V and 10 from J, leaving 4 bases between them. The germline V gene encodes CDR1 SGHAT and CDR2 FQNNGV. The CDR3 here is CASSLASPLHF. The CDR3 DNA follows: TGTGCCAGCAGCTTGGCCTCACCCCTCCACTTT.

The rearrangement links TRBV7-9 to TRBJ2-5; D uncertain. This CDR3 contains 13 residues. Germline CDR1 is SEHNR and CDR2 is FQNEAQ (reference sequence). V shed 5 bases and J shed 2 bases, with 9 bases lying between them. DNA of the CDR3: TGTGCCAGCAGCCACCAAATTCAAGAGACCCAGTACTTC. Encoded protein: CASSHQIQETQYF.

The CDR3 DNA reads as TGTGCCAGCAGCCCTGGGGACGAGGACTACGAGCAGTACTTC. It yields the protein CASSPGDEDYEQYF. This chain connects TRBV7-2 to TRBJ2-7, with D perhaps being TRBD1 or TRBD2 (5 bases each). Trimming left V 5 bases short and J 3 bases short, with 14 bases between. Germline loops: CDR1 SGHTA, CDR2 FQGNSA. The CDR3 contains 14 residues.

This clonotype was observed a few times. The genes are TRBV2 and TRBJ2-2; 8 nucleotides align to TRBD2. The CDR3 runs to 15 residues. Germline values: CDR1 SNHLY, CDR2 FYNNEI. V lost 6 bases and J lost 0; bases outside the gene matches: 3. For the CDR3, the DNA is TGTGCCAGCAGCCGGACTAGCCCGAACACCGGGGAGCTGTTTTTT. This translates into CASSRTSPNTGELFF.

The genes are TRBV7-9 and TRBJ2-5; D not resolved. Germline CDR1 is SEHNR and CDR2 is FQNEAQ (reference sequence). This CDR3 is built from 15 residues. V was cut by 1 base and J by 2 bases, with 11 bases left in between. The CDR3 nucleotides are TGTGCCAGCAGCTTAGAAGCAGGCGGTCAAGAGACCCAGTACTTC. As protein: CASSLEAGGQETQYF.

The chain recombines TRBV7-9 with TRBJ2-1, with 9 bases that match TRBD2. CDR1 SEHNR and CDR2 FQNEAQ come from the germline V gene (reference sequence). The V and J ends lost 5 bases and 5 bases, in that order; junction bases with no gene match: 7. The CDR3 has 15 amino acids. The CDR3 loop reads CASSPSGLAHNEQFF. CDR3 bases: TGTGCCAGCAGCCCGTCGGGACTAGCCCACAATGAGCAGTTCTTC. The complete variable domain, with remaining parts taken from reference TRBV7-9 and TRBJ2-1, reads DTGVSQNPRHKITKRGQNVTFRCDPISEHNRLYWYRQTLGQGPEFLTYFQNEAQLEKSRLLSDRFSAERPKGSFSTLEIQRTEQGDSAMYLCASSPSGLAHNEQFFGPGTRLTVL.

The V gene is TRBV6-1, the J gene TRBJ2-1; D is ambiguous. The CDR3 consists of 16 residues. Trimming took off 2 bases at V and 3 bases at J, with 14 bases between the two ends. Germline CDR1 MNHNS, CDR2 SASEGT. The CDR3 DNA reads TGTGCCAGCAGTGAAAGGGTCGGTACCTACTACAATGAGCAGTTCTTC. Protein product: CASSERVGTYYNEQFF.

This clonotype was picked up a small number of times. The chain employs TRBV29-1 and TRBJ2-3; D is unclear. The CDR3 length is 10 residues. Germline loops: CDR1 SQVTM, CDR2 ANQGSEA. Trimming stripped 8 bases from V and 1 base from J, with 4 bases between. CDR3 sequence (DNA): TGCAGCAGTGGCACAGATACGCAGTATTTT. Translation: CSSGTDTQYF.

This clonotype was picked up many times. The genes are TRBV7-2 and TRBJ2-3; TRBD1 matches 10 bases. The germline CDR1 and CDR2 sequences are SGHTA and FQGNSA. The CDR3 loop spans 15 amino acids. V gave up 5 bases and J gave up 3 bases; unmatched junction bases: 5. CDR3 bases: TGTGCCAGCAGCCTGGACAGGGGGACAACAGATACGCAGTATTTT. Its translation: CASSLDRGTTDTQYF.

V and J are TRBV12-3 or TRBV12-4 and TRBJ2-1; 13 bases agree with TRBD2. This CDR3 contains 20 residues. V lost 5 bases, J lost 4 bases, and 17 bases stayed unmatched. The CDR3 nucleotides are TGTGCCAGCAGTGGACGGACTAGCGGGGGCCGTTCGGCCTCGTACAATGAGCAGTTCTTC. Translating gives CASSGRTSGGRSASYNEQFF.

The table lists this clonotype with a few counts. V is TRBV6-1 and J is TRBJ2-6; 9 bases agree with TRBD1. V lost 2 bases and J lost 1; bases outside the gene matches: 6. Germline V gene sequence: CDR1 MNHNS, CDR2 SASEGT. The CDR3 totals 18 residues. The CDR3 region is CASSEPWGQGSGANVLTF. DNA for the CDR3: TGTGCCAGCAGTGAACCGTGGGGACAGGGTTCTGGGGCCAACGTCCTGACTTTC.

The CDR3, as DNA: TGTGCCAGCAGCTTAGGAGGTGCAGGGCGCGAGCAGTACTTC. It encodes CASSLGGAGREQYF. The V call is TRBV11-2, the J call TRBJ2-7, with D perhaps TRBD1 (5 bases). Germline assignment: CDR1 SGHAT and CDR2 FQNNGV. The CDR3 covers 14 residues. Trimming took off 1 base at V and 6 bases at J, with 13 bases between the two ends.

This clonotype has only a few counts. This sequence joins TRBV5-4 and TRBJ1-1; 8 nucleotides line up with TRBD1. V shed 1 base, J shed 10 bases, and the junction held 6 bases outside the gene matches. This CDR3 has 13 amino acids. Per germline, CDR1 SGHNT and CDR2 YYREEE (reference sequence). The CDR3 region is CASSLPGTGGAFF. The CDR3 coding sequence is TGTGCCAGCAGCTTGCCTGGGACAGGAGGAGCTTTCTTT. Full variable domain (outside the CDR3, taken from reference TRBV5-4 and TRBJ1-1): ETGVTQSPTHLIKTRGQQVTLRCSSQSGHNTVSWYQQALGQGPQFIFQYYREEENGRGNFPPRFSGLQFPNYSSELNVNALELDDSALYLCASSLPGTGGAFFGQGTRLTVV.